These 5 T cell receptor beta chains came from one sample sequenced in a study of blood T cell repertoires in COVID-19. Libraries were prepared by immunoSEQ multiplex PCR; TCRdb keeps only in-frame clonotypes and omits some of them. Here the sample spans some 73,000 clones, around 79% being singletons. Sample: peripheral blood. All receptors derive from a man aged 60 to 69 with acute or convalescent COVID-19.

The CDR3 loop is CASSQGGTGSEQYF. For the CDR3, the DNA is TGTGCCAGCAGCCAAGGGGGGACAGGGAGCGAGCAGTACTTC. The chain has TRBV2 and TRBJ2-7, with 9 bases lining up with TRBD1. After removal of 6 bases from V and 6 bases from J, the junction contained 9 bases not matched to a gene. The CDR3 totals 14 residues. Germline V gene lookup returns CDR1 SNHLY and CDR2 FYNNEI.

The V and J genes are TRBV20-1 and TRBJ2-1; weak D call: TRBD1 (5 bases). Trimming stripped 3 bases from V and 1 base from J, with 10 bases between. This CDR3 region has 14 residues. CDR1 is DFQATT, CDR2 SNEGSKA, per germline (reference sequence). The CDR3 DNA follows: TGCAGTGCTAGTGGCAGGGCGTCCTACAATGAGCAGTTCTTC. Translation gives CSASGRASYNEQFF.

The chain uses TRBV5-1 and TRBJ2-1, with 10 nucleotides matching TRBD2. Looked up from germline, CDR1 is SGHRS and CDR2 is YFSETQ. Losses at the gene ends were 3 bases for V and 7 bases for J; bases not matched to a gene: 7. This CDR3 has 15 residues. The DNA of the CDR3 is TGCGCCAGCAGCTCGCTAGCGGGAGCGGAGAATGAGCAGTTCTTC. Its protein is CASSSLAGAENEQFF.

The V gene is TRBV2, the J gene TRBJ2-7; D gene unclear. CDR3 length: 13 amino acids. Trimming left V 0 bases short and J 5 bases short, with 8 bases between. Germline CDR1 SNHLY, CDR2 FYNNEI. DNA of the CDR3: TGTGCCAGCAGTGAAGCGCTTCGAGACGAGCAGTACTTC. The encoded protein is CASSEALRDEQYF.

The chain joins TRBV30 to TRBJ2-1; TRBD2 aligns across 11 bases. The CDR3 sequence is 16 residues long. With 4 bases clipped from V and 10 bases from J, the junction kept 15 bases outside the gene matches. The V gene's germline CDR1 is GTSNPN and CDR2 SVGIG (reference sequence). As DNA, the CDR3 is TGTGCCTGGATTGGTGAGGGACTAGCGGTACAATTGGAGCAGTTCTTC. As protein: CAWIGEGLAVQLEQFF.